This TCR beta chain was sequenced in a study of CD8+ T cells in alopecia areata. Overall study findings and caveats: Tofacitinib significantly lowered scalp clonality and expanded CD8+ clones among the top 100. Mice showed TCR sharing more clearly than patients did, possibly owing to HLA.

This clone was picked up one time. Antigen specificity is unknown. Investigators isolated RNA and reverse transcribed it into cDNA to act as the sequencing template. Assay: immunoSEQ multiplex PCR; the TCRdb copy retains only in-frame clones and omits some. The profile shows about 250,000 clones, 50% to 75% of them singletons. Per the germline V gene, CDR1 is SGHDT and CDR2 is YYEEEE. V gave up 0 bases and J gave up 5 bases; unmatched junction bases: 6. This CDR3 is built from 15 residues. Treatment given: oral pan-JAK inhibitor, 5-10 mg twice daily. Material: CD4+ T cells sorted from blood, obtained at roughly week 52, from a patient treated with tofacitinib. This receptor was obtained from a human donor with alopecia areata. The chain recombines TRBV5-6 with TRBJ1-1; 8 bases are shared with TRBD1. The CDR3 region is CASSLGDRSVTEAFF. CDR3 bases: TGTGCCAGCAGCTTGGGGGACAGGTCTGTTACTGAAGCTTTCTTT. Looking up the rest from reference TRBV5-6 and TRBJ1-1 gives the full variable domain: DAGVTQSPTHLIKTRGQQVTLRCSPKSGHDTVSWYQQALGQGPQFIFQYYEEEERQRGNFPDRFSGHQFPNYSSELNVNALLLGDSALYLCASSLGDRSVTEAFFGQGTRLTVV.